This T cell receptor (beta chain) is drawn from a study of breast tumors, draining lymph nodes, adjacent tissues. This CDR3 has 15 amino acids. Germline V gives CDR1 GTSNPN, CDR2 SVGIG (reference sequence). V lost 0 bases and J 8 bases, leaving 19 bases between the germline ends. TCRdb recomputed calls from the multiplex PCR reads with MiXCR, one row per CDR3 protein. The table shows roughly 49,000 distinct CDR3 sequences, with over 40% occurring only once. This clonotype has ten or more counts. The genes are TRBV30 and TRBJ1-2; D may be TRBD1 (5 bases). The sample comprised breast tumor tissue. The receptor comes from a female donor with breast cancer. Some clones in this sample may be carry-over from other donors' samples. This CDR3 reads CAWSVTGTAVEGYTF. CDR3 nucleotides: TGTGCCTGGAGTGTTACCGGGACCGCCGTTGAGGGCTACACCTTC.